This T cell receptor (beta chain) was captured in a study of early T cells in non-severe SARS-CoV-2 infection. Across the whole study: Bulk RNA from unsorted whole blood was sequenced; chains were unpaired. Study results and caveats: Using VDJdb, the matching emphasized anti-spike CD8 responses while missing private and CD4 specificities.

Details on this clonotype: Its antigen is unknown.

With 4 bases clipped from V and 2 bases from J, the junction kept 11 bases outside the gene matches. Germline assignment: CDR1 LGHDT and CDR2 YNNKEL (reference sequence). The CDR3 consists of 17 residues. Each single cDNA molecule received a unique molecular identifier. MiXCR, run by TCRdb on the 5' RACE reads, gives a single entry per CDR3 protein. This table has around 86,000 distinct CDR3 sequences, over 12% appearing once. This rearrangement joins TRBV3-1 to TRBJ2-3; 8 nucleotides line up with TRBD2. The sequence derives from an adult who was a healthcare worker with PCR-confirmed SARS-CoV-2 infection or an uninfected control (not recorded which). The material sequenced was whole blood. The CDR3 DNA reads as TGTGCCAGCAGCCCGTCAGTGGGTAGCGGGGTCACAGATACGCAGTATTTT. It is translated as CASSPSVGSGVTDTQYF.